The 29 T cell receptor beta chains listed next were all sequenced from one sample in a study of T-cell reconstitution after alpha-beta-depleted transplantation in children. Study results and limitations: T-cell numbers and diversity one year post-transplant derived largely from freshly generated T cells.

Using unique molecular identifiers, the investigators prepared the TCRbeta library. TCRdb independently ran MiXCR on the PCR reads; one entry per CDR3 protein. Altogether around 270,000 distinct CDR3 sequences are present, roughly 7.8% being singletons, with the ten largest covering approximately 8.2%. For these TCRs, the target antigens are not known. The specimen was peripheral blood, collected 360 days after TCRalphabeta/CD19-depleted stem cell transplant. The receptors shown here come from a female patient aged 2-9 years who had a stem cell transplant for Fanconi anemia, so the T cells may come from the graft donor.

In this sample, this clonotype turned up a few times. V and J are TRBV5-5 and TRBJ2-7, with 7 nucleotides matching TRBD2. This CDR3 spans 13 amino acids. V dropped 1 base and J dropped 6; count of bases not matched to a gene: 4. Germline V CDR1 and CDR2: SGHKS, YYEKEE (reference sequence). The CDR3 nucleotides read TGTGCCAGCAGCTTGTGGTGGGGGGGCGAGCAGTACTTC. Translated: CASSLWWGGEQYF.

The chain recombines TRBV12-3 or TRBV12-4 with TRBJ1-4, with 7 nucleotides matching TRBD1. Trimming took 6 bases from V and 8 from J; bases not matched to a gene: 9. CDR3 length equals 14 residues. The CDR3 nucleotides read TGTGCCAGCAGCTATACAGGGGTTCGCGAAAAACTGTTTTTT. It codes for CASSYTGVREKLFF.

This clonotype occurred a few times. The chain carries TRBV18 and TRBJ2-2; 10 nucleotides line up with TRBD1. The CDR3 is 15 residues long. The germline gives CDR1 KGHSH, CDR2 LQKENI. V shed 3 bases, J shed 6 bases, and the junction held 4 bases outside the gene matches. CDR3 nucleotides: TGTGCCAGCTCACCTTCCGGGACAGGGGCCGGGGAGCTGTTTTTT. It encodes CASSPSGTGAGELFF.

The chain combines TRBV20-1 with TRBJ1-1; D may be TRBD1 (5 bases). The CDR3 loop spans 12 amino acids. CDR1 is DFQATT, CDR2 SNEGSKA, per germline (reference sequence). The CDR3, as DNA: TGCCGTTCTCGGGGACCGAACACTGAAGCTTTCTTT. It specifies CRSRGPNTEAFF.

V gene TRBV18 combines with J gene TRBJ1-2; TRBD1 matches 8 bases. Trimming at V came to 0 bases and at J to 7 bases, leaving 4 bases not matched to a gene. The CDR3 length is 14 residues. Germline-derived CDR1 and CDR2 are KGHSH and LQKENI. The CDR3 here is CASSPPGQGAGYTF. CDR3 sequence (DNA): TGTGCCAGCTCACCACCCGGCCAGGGGGCTGGCTACACCTTC.

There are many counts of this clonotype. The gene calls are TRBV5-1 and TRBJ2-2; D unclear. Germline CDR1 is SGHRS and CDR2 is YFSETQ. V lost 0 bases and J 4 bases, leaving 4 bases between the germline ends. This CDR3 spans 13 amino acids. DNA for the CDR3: TGCGCCAGCAGCTTGGGACCCACCGGGGAGCTGTTTTTT. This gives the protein CASSLGPTGELFF.

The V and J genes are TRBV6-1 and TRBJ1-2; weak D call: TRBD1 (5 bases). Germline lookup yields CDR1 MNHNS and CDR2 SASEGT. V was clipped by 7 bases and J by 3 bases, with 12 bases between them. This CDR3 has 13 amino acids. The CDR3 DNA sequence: TGTGCCAGCAAGAGGGACCGATACTATGGCTACACCTTC. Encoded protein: CASKRDRYYGYTF.

The CDR3 reads CASSWGLAAYEQYV. Here the CDR3 DNA reads TGTGCCAGCAGCTGGGGACTAGCGGCCTACGAGCAGTACGTC. V gene TRBV6-2 or TRBV6-3 combines with J gene TRBJ2-7; 11 nucleotides agree with TRBD2. CDR1 and CDR2 (germline): MNHEY, SVGEGT. The CDR3 loop spans 14 amino acids. The trim removed 6 bases at V and 2 bases at J, leaving 3 bases unmatched.

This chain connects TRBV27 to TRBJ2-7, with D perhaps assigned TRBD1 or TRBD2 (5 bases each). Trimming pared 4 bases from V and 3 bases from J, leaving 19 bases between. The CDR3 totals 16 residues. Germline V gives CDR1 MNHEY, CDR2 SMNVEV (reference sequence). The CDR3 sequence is CASSSTRGVGIYEQYF. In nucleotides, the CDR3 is TGTGCCAGCAGTTCTACGAGGGGAGTGGGCATCTACGAGCAGTACTTC.

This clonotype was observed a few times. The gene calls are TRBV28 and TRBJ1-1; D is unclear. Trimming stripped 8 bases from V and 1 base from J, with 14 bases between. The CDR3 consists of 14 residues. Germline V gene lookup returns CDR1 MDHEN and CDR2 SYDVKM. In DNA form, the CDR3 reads TGTGCCAGCGGTACCCCCGCTTCGAACACTGAAGCTTTCTTT. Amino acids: CASGTPASNTEAFF.

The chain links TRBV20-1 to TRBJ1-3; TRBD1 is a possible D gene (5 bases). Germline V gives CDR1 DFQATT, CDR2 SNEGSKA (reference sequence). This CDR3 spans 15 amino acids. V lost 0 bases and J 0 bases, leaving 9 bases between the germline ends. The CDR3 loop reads CSAREGVNSGNTIYF. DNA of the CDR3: TGCAGTGCTAGAGAGGGGGTCAACTCTGGAAACACCATATATTTT.

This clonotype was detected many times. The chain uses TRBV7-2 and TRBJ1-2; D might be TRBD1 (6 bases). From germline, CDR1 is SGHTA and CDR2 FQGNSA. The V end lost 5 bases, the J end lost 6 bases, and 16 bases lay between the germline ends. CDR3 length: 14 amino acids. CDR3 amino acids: CASSRGGLPHGYTF. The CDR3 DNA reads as TGTGCCAGCAGCAGAGGGGGGCTCCCCCATGGCTACACCTTC.

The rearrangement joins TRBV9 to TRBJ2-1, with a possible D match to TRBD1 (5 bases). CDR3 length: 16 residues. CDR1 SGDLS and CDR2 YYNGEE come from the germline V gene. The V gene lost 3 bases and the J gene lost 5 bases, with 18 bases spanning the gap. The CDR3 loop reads CASSARQFFFDNEQFF. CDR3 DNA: TGTGCCAGCAGCGCAAGACAGTTTTTTTTCGACAATGAGCAGTTCTTC.

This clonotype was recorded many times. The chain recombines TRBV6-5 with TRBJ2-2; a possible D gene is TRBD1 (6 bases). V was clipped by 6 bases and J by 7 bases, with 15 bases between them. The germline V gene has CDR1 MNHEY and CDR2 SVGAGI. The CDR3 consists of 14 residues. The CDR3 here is CASSRDRSDGELFF. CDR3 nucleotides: TGTGCCAGCAGCCGCGACAGGTCGGACGGGGAGCTGTTTTTT.

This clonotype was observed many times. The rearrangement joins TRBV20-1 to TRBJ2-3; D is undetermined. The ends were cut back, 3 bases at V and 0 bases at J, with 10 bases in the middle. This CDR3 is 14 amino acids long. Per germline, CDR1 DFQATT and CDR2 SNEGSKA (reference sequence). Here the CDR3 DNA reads TGCAGTGCTAGGTCTGCGGTGAGCACAGATACGCAGTATTTT. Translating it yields CSARSAVSTDTQYF.

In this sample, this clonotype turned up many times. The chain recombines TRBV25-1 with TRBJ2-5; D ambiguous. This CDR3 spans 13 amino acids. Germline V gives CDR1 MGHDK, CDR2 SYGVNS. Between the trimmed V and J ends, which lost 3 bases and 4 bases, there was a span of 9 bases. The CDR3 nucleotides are TGTGCCAGCAGTGATTTGGGCAGAGAGACCCAGTACTTC. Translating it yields CASSDLGRETQYF.

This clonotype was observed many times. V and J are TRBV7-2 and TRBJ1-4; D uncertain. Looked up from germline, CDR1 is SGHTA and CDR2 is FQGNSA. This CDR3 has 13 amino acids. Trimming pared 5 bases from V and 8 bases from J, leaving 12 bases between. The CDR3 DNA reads TGTGCCAGCAGCCTCGCGTGGGGAGAAAAACTGTTTTTT. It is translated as CASSLAWGEKLFF.

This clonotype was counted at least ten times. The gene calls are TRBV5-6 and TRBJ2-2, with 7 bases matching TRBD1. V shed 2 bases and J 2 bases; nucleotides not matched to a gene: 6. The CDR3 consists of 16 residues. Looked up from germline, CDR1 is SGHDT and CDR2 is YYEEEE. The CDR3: CASSFFQGVNTGELFF. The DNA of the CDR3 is TGTGCCAGCAGCTTTTTCCAGGGGGTAAACACCGGGGAGCTGTTTTTT.

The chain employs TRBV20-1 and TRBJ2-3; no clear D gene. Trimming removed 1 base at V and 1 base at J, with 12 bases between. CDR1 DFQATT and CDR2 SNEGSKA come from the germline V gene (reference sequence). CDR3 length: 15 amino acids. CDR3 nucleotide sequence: TGCAGTGCTAGAGGGAATAGCTTCGGCACAGATACGCAGTATTTT. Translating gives CSARGNSFGTDTQYF.

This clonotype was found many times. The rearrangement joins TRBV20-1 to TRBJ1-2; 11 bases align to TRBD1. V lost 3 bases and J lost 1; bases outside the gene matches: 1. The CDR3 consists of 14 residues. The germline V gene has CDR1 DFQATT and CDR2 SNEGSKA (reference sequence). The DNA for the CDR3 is TGCAGTGCTAGGGGGACAGGGGGTAACTATGGCTACACCTTC. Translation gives CSARGTGGNYGYTF.

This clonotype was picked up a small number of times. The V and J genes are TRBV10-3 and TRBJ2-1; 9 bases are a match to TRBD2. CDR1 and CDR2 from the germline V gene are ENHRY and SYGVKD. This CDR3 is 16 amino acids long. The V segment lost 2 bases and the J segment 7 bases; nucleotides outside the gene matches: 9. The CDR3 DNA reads TGTGCCATCAGTGAGCGTGGAGCGGGGGGAAGGAATGAGCAGTTCTTC. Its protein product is CAISERGAGGRNEQFF.

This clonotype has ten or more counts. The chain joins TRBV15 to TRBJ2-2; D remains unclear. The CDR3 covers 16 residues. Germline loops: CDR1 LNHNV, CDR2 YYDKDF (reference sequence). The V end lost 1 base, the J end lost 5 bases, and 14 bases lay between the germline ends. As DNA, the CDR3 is TGTGCCACCAGCAGAGCGCTAGTAGAATTGACCGGGGAGCTGTTTTTT. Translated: CATSRALVELTGELFF.

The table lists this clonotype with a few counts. In DNA form, the CDR3 reads TGCAGTGCTAAACGTACAGGCAAAATGAACACTGAAGCTTTCTTT. It translates to CSAKRTGKMNTEAFF. V gene TRBV20-1 combines with J gene TRBJ1-1, with D possibly matching TRBD1 (5 bases). The CDR3 is 15 amino acids. Germline CDR1 reads DFQATT; CDR2 reads SNEGSKA (reference sequence). With 4 bases removed from V and 0 bases from J, the gap between germline ends came to 15 bases.

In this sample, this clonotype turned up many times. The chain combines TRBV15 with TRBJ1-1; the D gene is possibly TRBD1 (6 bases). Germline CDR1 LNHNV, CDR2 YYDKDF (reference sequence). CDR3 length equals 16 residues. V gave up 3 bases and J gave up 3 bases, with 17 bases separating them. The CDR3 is CATSRDDGGLDTEAFF. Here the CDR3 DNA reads TGTGCCACCAGCAGGGACGATGGGGGGCTAGACACTGAAGCTTTCTTT.

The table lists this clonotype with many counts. As DNA, the CDR3 is TGTGCCAGCAGCCGGGAAATTCTAGCGGGGACGACAGATACGCAGTATTTT. Residues: CASSREILAGTTDTQYF. This rearrangement joins TRBV7-2 to TRBJ2-3, with 9 positions matching TRBD2. The J segment lost 3 bases and the V segment lost 5 bases, leaving 12 bases of the junction unmatched. CDR1 and CDR2 from the germline V gene are SGHTA and FQGNSA. This CDR3 is 17 amino acids long. Using reference TRBV7-2 and TRBJ2-3 for the parts outside the CDR3, the full variable domain is GAGVSQSPSNKVTEKGKDVELRCDPISGHTALYWYRQSLGQGLEFLIYFQGNSAPDKSGLPSDRFSAERTGGSVSTLTIQRTQQEDSAVYLCASSREILAGTTDTQYFGPGTRLTVL.

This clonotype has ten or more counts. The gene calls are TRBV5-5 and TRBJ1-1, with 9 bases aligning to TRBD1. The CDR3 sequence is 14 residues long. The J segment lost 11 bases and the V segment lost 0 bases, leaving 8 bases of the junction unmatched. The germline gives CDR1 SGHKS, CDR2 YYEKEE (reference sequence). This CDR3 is CASSLAGGQGSAFF. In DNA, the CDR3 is TGTGCCAGCAGCTTGGCCGGAGGACAGGGGAGCGCTTTCTTT.

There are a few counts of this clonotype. CDR3 amino acids: CSAPDRAGEQYF. CDR3 DNA: TGCAGTGCACCCGACAGGGCGGGTGAGCAGTACTTC. The chain links TRBV20-1 to TRBJ2-7; 7 bases agree with TRBD1. This CDR3 region has 12 residues. J gave up 7 bases and V 6 bases, and 9 bases lay outside the gene matches. From germline, CDR1 is DFQATT and CDR2 SNEGSKA (reference sequence).

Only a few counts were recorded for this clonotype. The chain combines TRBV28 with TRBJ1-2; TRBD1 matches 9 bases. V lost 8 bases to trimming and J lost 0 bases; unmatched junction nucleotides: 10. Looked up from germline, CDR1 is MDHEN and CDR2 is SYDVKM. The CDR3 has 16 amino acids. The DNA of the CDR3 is TGTGCCAGCGCAGGGACAGGGTTAGGAGCTAACTATGGCTACACCTTC. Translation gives CASAGTGLGANYGYTF.

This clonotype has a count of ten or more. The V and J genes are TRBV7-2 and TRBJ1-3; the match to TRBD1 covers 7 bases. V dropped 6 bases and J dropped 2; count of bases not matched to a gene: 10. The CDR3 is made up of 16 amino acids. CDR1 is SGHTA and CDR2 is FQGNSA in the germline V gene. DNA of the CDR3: TGTGCCAGCAGGGTGGGGACAGAGAACCCTGGAAACACCATATATTTT. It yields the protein CASRVGTENPGNTIYF.